Following are 20 T cell receptor beta chains from one sample sequenced in a study of human T cells and chemical hapten exposure. TCRdb re-derived calls from the RACE reads in MiXCR, one entry per CDR3 protein. The table records over 30,000 distinct CDR3 sequences, more than 8% of them present only once. The time point: patch test 3, about 24 weeks after DPC sensitization. The treatment is: therapeutic diphenylcyclopropenone sensitization with weekly scalp DPC. The authors' total RNA extraction used unfractionated whole blood. The material sequenced was whole blood, taken in connection with sensitization to the hapten diphenylcyclopropenone (DPC). The source of these receptors is a man over 45 with alopecia areata. Some clones in this sample may be carry-over from other donors' samples.

This clonotype was detected only a few times. The chain recombines TRBV7-9 with TRBJ2-3; D is undetermined. The CDR3 is 16 amino acids. The V end was cut by 2 bases, the J end by 0 bases, with 12 bases between. Germline V gene sequence: CDR1 SEHNR, CDR2 FQNEAQ (reference sequence). Written as DNA, the CDR3 is TGTGCCAGCAGCTTAAAGAACCCACCTAGCACAGATACGCAGTATTTT. Translation gives CASSLKNPPSTDTQYF.

This clonotype came up many times. The J gene is TRBJ1-3, the V gene TRBV4-2, with D perhaps matching TRBD1 (6 bases). The germline V gene has CDR1 LGHNA and CDR2 YNFKEQ. V was cut by 6 bases and J by 4 bases, with 13 bases left in between. CDR3 length equals 14 residues. The chain's CDR3 is CASSPGTLGNTIYF. Written as DNA, the CDR3 is TGTGCCAGCAGTCCCGGGACACTAGGAAACACCATATATTTT.

The chain couples TRBV29-1 to TRBJ2-1; 10 bases are shared with TRBD2. This CDR3 region has 13 residues. Germline V gene sequence: CDR1 SQVTM, CDR2 ANQGSEA. V lost 4 bases to trimming and J lost 4 bases; unmatched junction nucleotides: 1. The CDR3, as DNA: TGCAGCGTTGCAGCGGGAGGGTACAATGAGCAGTTCTTC. It yields the protein CSVAAGGYNEQFF.

This clonotype was counted at least ten times. This chain connects TRBV9 to TRBJ1-1, with D possibly TRBD1 on 5 matching bases. Germline V lookup: CDR1 SGDLS, CDR2 YYNGEE. The CDR3 sequence is 14 residues long. V lost 0 bases, J lost 1 base, and 7 bases lay in between. The CDR3 region is CASSVGQTNTEAFF. The CDR3 nucleotides read TGTGCCAGCAGCGTAGGACAGACGAACACTGAAGCTTTCTTT. Full variable domain (outside the CDR3, taken from reference TRBV9 and TRBJ1-1): DSGVTQTPKHLITATGQRVTLRCSPRSGDLSVYWYQQSLDQGLQFLIQYYNGEERAKGNILERFSAQQFPDLHSELNLSSLELGDSALYFCASSVGQTNTEAFFGQGTRLTVV.

In this sample, this clonotype turned up many times. The chain employs TRBV10-3 and TRBJ1-1; a possible D gene is TRBD1 (5 bases). The CDR3 runs to 15 residues. Germline-derived CDR1 and CDR2 are ENHRY and SYGVKD. V was clipped by 7 bases and J by 3 bases, with 18 bases between them. CDR3 residues: CAITRSIGHDTEAFF. CDR3 DNA sequence: TGTGCCATCACAAGGTCAATCGGACATGACACTGAAGCTTTCTTT.

This clonotype has a handful of counts. The chain links TRBV7-3 to TRBJ2-1; D is perhaps TRBD2 (6 bases). The CDR3 extends over 15 amino acids. CDR1 and CDR2 from the germline V gene are SGHTA and FQGTGA. Trimming stripped 1 base from V and 9 bases from J, with 16 bases between. The CDR3 reads CASSLRGGRSSEQFF. As DNA, the CDR3 is TGTGCCAGCAGCTTAAGAGGAGGGAGATCCAGTGAGCAGTTCTTC.

This sequence joins TRBV5-1 and TRBJ1-1; maybe TRBD1 (5 bases). This CDR3 region has 14 residues. Germline CDR1 and CDR2: SGHRS and YFSETQ. Trimming took 3 bases from V and 4 from J, leaving 13 bases between them. This chain's CDR3 is CASSSDQGGTEAFF. CDR3 DNA sequence: TGCGCCAGCAGCTCTGACCAGGGTGGCACTGAAGCTTTCTTT. The full variable domain, with the rest looked up from reference TRBV5-1 and TRBJ1-1, is KAGVTQTPRYLIKTRGQQVTLSCSPISGHRSVSWYQQTPGQGLQFLFEYFSETQRNKGNFPGRFSGRQFSNSRSEMNVSTLELGDSALYLCASSSDQGGTEAFFGQGTRLTVV.

The sample holds many counts of this clonotype. V gene TRBV29-1 combines with J gene TRBJ2-7; the match to TRBD2 covers 8 bases. V trimming: 5 bases; J trimming: 6 bases; junction bases outside the gene matches: 3. CDR1 SQVTM and CDR2 ANQGSEA come from the germline V gene. There are 11 residues in the CDR3. CDR3 nucleotide sequence: TGCAGCGTTATGAGCGGGGGCGAGCAGTACTTC. Amino acid sequence: CSVMSGGEQYF.

This sequence joins TRBV7-2 and TRBJ2-7, with a weak D call TRBD1 (5 bases). Trimming stripped 5 bases from V and 5 bases from J, with 19 bases between. In germline, CDR1 is SGHTA, CDR2 FQGNSA. There are 15 residues in the CDR3. The CDR3 DNA sequence: TGTGCCAGCAGCGTGACGGCAGGGATATTTGACGAGCAGTACTTC. This gives the protein CASSVTAGIFDEQYF. Full variable domain (outside the CDR3, taken from reference TRBV7-2 and TRBJ2-7): GAGVSQSPSNKVTEKGKDVELRCDPISGHTALYWYRQSLGQGLEFLIYFQGNSAPDKSGLPSDRFSAERTGGSVSTLTIQRTQQEDSAVYLCASSVTAGIFDEQYFGPGTRLTVT.

The sample holds many counts of this clonotype. The chain combines TRBV20-1 with TRBJ1-1; D gene unclear. Germline V gene data show CDR1 as DFQATT and CDR2 as SNEGSKA (reference sequence). With 4 bases removed from V and 2 bases from J, the gap between germline ends came to 8 bases. The CDR3 loop spans 12 amino acids. The CDR3 nucleotides read TGCAGTGCTATCTCGGTTAACACTGAAGCTTTCTTT. It yields the protein CSAISVNTEAFF.

This clonotype has a handful of counts. This chain links TRBV6-2 or TRBV6-3 with TRBJ1-1; 10 bases are a match to TRBD1. This CDR3 is built from 15 residues. V dropped 7 bases and J dropped 4; count of bases not matched to a gene: 9. Germline V gene sequence: CDR1 MNHEY, CDR2 SVGEGT. The CDR3, as DNA: TGTGCCAGCACCTTGTCGGGACAGGGGAGCACTGAAGCTTTCTTT. It specifies CASTLSGQGSTEAFF.

The chain employs TRBV7-9 and TRBJ2-7, with 13 bases that match TRBD2. CDR3 size: 14 residues. With V trimmed by 5 bases and J by 9 bases, 7 bases remained unmatched. Germline-derived CDR1 and CDR2 are SEHNR and FQNEAQ (reference sequence). The CDR3 sequence: CASSPGLAGAGQYF. Here the CDR3 DNA reads TGTGCCAGCAGCCCCGGACTAGCGGGAGCGGGGCAGTACTTC.

CDR3 nucleotide sequence: TGCAGTGCTAGTCTAGCGGGAGATTTGGGAGATACGCAGTATTTT. It specifies CSASLAGDLGDTQYF. The chain carries TRBV20-1 and TRBJ2-3, with 10 bases lining up with TRBD2. The CDR3 extends over 15 amino acids. J lost 5 bases, V lost 3 bases, and 8 bases had no gene match. Germline CDR1 is DFQATT and CDR2 is SNEGSKA (reference sequence).

This clonotype was observed at least ten times. The chain joins TRBV6-4 to TRBJ2-3; the D is unclear. Trimming pared 6 bases from V and 0 bases from J, leaving 7 bases between. Germline V lookup: CDR1 MRHNA, CDR2 SNTAGT. The CDR3 sequence is 13 residues long. In DNA form, the CDR3 reads TGTGCCAGCAGCCGAGACAGCACAGATACGCAGTATTTT. Its translation: CASSRDSTDTQYF.

This clonotype was observed at least ten times. The chain links TRBV5-1 to TRBJ2-7; TRBD1 is a possible D gene (5 bases). The CDR3 is 13 amino acids. V lost 1 base and J lost 7, with 12 bases in between. Germline-derived CDR1 and CDR2 are SGHRS and YFSETQ. The DNA of the CDR3 is TGCGCCAGCAGCTTGAGGGGCGCGGAGGAGCAGTACTTC. This translates into CASSLRGAEEQYF. Drawing the rest from reference TRBV5-1 and TRBJ2-7, the complete variable domain is KAGVTQTPRYLIKTRGQQVTLSCSPISGHRSVSWYQQTPGQGLQFLFEYFSETQRNKGNFPGRFSGRQFSNSRSEMNVSTLELGDSALYLCASSLRGAEEQYFGPGTRLTVT.

The V and J genes are TRBV4-1 and TRBJ2-7; 7 bases match TRBD1. V shed 1 base, J shed 2 bases, and the junction held 5 bases outside the gene matches. Germline CDR1 MGHRA, CDR2 YSYEKL. The CDR3 runs 15 residues. The CDR3 reads CASSQGQGNPYEQYF. The CDR3 DNA follows: TGCGCCAGCAGCCAAGGACAGGGTAACCCCTACGAGCAGTACTTC.

The sample holds many counts of this clonotype. J is TRBJ1-2 and V is TRBV12-3 or TRBV12-4; D not certain. The CDR3 consists of 13 residues. With 3 bases removed from V and 4 bases from J, the gap between germline ends came to 9 bases. CDR3 bases: TGTGCCAGCAGTTTCAGGATCCCCTATGGCTACACCTTC. Translating gives CASSFRIPYGYTF.

This clonotype was detected a few times. The V call is TRBV7-9, the J call TRBJ2-3; D remains ambiguous. The CDR3 consists of 17 residues. The V gene's germline CDR1 is SEHNR and CDR2 FQNEAQ (reference sequence). The V end lost 5 bases, the J end lost 2 bases, and 20 bases lay between the germline ends. The CDR3: CASSHPTQGKFTDTQYF. The CDR3 DNA reads as TGTGCCAGCAGCCACCCAACCCAAGGGAAGTTCACAGATACGCAGTATTTT.

The chain recombines TRBV5-1 with TRBJ2-3; no firm D call. This CDR3 has 14 residues. The germline V and J ends were trimmed by 2 bases and 5 bases, with 12 bases remaining between them. Germline V CDR1 and CDR2: SGHRS, YFSETQ. The CDR3 bases are TGCGCCAGCAGCTTCTTGCGGCCCCAAGATACGCAGTATTTT. Its translation is CASSFLRPQDTQYF.

V is TRBV11-2 and J is TRBJ2-3, with a possible D match to TRBD1 (5 bases). This CDR3 is 12 amino acids long. V shed 9 bases and J shed 1 base, with 8 bases lying between them. In germline, CDR1 is SGHAT, CDR2 FQNNGV. The CDR3 region has the DNA TGTGCCAGTAGCAGGGGCACAGATACGCAGTATTTT. It is translated as CASSRGTDTQYF.